This TCR beta chain is drawn from a study of tumor and adjacent non-tumor tissue in lung cancer (dated by TCRdb to 2017 to 2018). About the investigation overall: Patients with adenocarcinoma (about twelve), squamous cell carcinoma (2) and small cell lung cancer (1) were included in the cohort. The approximately 15 patients were aged roughly 30 to 85 years, included around 10 men and 5 women, and had TNM stage I to III disease. Over 25 paired specimens, one tumor and one normal lung sample per patient, were profiled by TCRbeta CDR3 sequencing. In total, sequencing yielded under 150 million productive TCRbeta reads, which works out to an average of around 4.2 million reads per sample. The study compared bulk TCRbeta repertoires from lung tumor tissue and matched distant non-tumor lung tissue of some 14 lung cancer patients. General findings and caveats noted by the study authors: Younger patients had significantly higher TCR diversity, and higher tumor TCR diversity was associated with shorter overall and disease-free survival. Tumor tissue showed significantly higher TCR diversity (inverse Simpson) than normal lung tissue, at 431.37 vs 166.20 (P = 0.0075, Mann-Whitney U test). The methods do not name the sequencing platform or mention unique molecular identifiers. The top 100 clones accounted for a significantly larger cumulative portion of the repertoire in normal lung than in tumor tissue. Because peripheral blood was not sequenced, the blood TCRbeta repertoires of the lung cancer patients in the study went unexamined. With only about 16 patients in the cohort, the authors noted that larger samples and more detailed clinical data are needed.

The CDR1 and CDR2 encoded by the germline V gene are MGHRA and YSYEKL. The CDR3 sequence holds 14 residues, the cysteine and phenylalanine included. The read is trimmed to its CDR3 DNA, 42 bases read in frame from base 1. This clonotype was counted a single time. The specificity of this receptor is unknown. Relative to the germline gene, one junction end is altered; a read error may explain this. Receptors were amplified or captured by multiplex PCR. Sequenced on an Illumina HiSeq 2500. Following protocols modified from ARM-PCR, the researchers constructed TCRbeta libraries through three rounds of nested PCR with primers (Table S4). Before sequencing, PCR products in the 200-500 bp range were cut out of the gel and cleaned up using the QIAquick gel extraction kit. The authors processed their data as follows. Reads were cleaned with Trimmomatic, merged with FLASH into complete CDR3 sequences, and assigned to V(D)J germline segments with MiTCR. VDJtools was used to compute clonal diversity as the inverse Simpson's index. In-frame sequences lacking a premature stop codon were counted as productive reads. The public reads were reanalyzed by TCRdb: fastp trimming at Q25, MiXCR alignment, in-frame beta chains only. Each record represents a unique CDR3 protein, reported with the most common genes and DNA among its rows. These V and J calls derive from TCRdb rather than the authors' analysis. The sample table records more than 60,000 distinct CDR3 sequences; 65% to 80% of these occur just once. The top ten clonotypes cover roughly 45% of the sample.

RNA was isolated from bulk unsorted tissue, and RNA quality was assessed with a NanoDrop ND-1000 and an Agilent 2100. For the normal lung samples, distant non-tumor tissue was collected more than 3 cm away from the tumor edge. The donors were newly diagnosed lung cancer patients admitted for thoracic surgery in China from August to November 2014 who had not received prior chemotherapy. Anyone who had undergone radiotherapy or chemotherapy before, or who had another cancer at the same time, was left out of the study. Pieces of surgical tissue measuring about 1-2.3 cm3 were kept in RNAlater solution and held at -80 degrees C until needed.

The V and J genes are TRBV4-1 and TRBJ1-6; TRBD1 is a weak D gene call, 5 bases matching. This sequence originates from a man aged 55 to 70 with non-small cell lung cancer. What was sequenced was distant non-tumor lung tissue. CDR3 sequence: CASSQVITGSPLHF. The nucleotide sequence reads as follows: TGCGCCAGTAGCCAAGTCATAACAGGTTCACCCCTCCACTTT.